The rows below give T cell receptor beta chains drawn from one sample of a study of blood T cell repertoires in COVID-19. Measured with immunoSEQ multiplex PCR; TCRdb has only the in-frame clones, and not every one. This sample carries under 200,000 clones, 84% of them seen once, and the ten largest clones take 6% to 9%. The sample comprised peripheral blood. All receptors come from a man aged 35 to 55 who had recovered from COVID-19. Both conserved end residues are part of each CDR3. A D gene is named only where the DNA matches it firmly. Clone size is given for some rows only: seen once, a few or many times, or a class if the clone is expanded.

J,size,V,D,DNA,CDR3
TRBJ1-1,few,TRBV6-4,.,TGTGCCAGCAGTGGAGGTCAGGGCAACACTGAAGCTTTCTTT,CASSGGQGNTEAFF
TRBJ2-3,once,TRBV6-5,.,TGTGCCAGCAGTTACGATGCGGAAATCACAGATACGCAGTATTTT,CASSYDAEITDTQYF
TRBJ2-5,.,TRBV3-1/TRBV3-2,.,TGTGCCAGCAGCCAAGCGGTTCAAGAGACCCAGTACTTC,CASSQAVQETQYF
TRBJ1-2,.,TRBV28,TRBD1,TGTGCCAGCAGCCCTCCTCGGACAGGGGCTATAAACTATGGCTACACCTTC,CASSPPRTGAINYGYTF
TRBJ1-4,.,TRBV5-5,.,TGTGCCAGCAGCTTGGCAGTAAGAAATGAAAAACTGTTTTTT,CASSLAVRNEKLFF
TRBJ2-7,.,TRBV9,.,TGTGCCAGCAGCGCCTTTAGCGGCGGGTACGAGCAGTACTTC,CASSAFSGGYEQYF
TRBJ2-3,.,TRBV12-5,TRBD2,TGTGCTAGTGGTCCCCCCGGGACTAGAGTATCGTATTTT,CASGPPGTRVSYF
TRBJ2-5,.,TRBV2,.,TGTGCCAGCAATCAGGGCCCCCCTCAAGAGACCCAGTACTTC,CASNQGPPQETQYF
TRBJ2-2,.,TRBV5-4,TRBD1,TGTGCCAGCAGCTTGGGGACAGGGGATGGCGGGGAGCTGTTTTTT,CASSLGTGDGGELFF
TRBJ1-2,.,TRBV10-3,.,TGTGCCATCAGTGAAAGGGGGTCTAACTATGGCTACACCTTC,CAISERGSNYGYTF
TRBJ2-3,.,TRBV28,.,TGTGCCAGCAGCTCTTCTAGCACAGATACGCAGTATTTT,CASSSSSTDTQYF
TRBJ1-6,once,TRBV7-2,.,TGTGCCAGCAGCTTTCAGGCAAGCTCCTATAATTCACCCCTCCACTTT,CASSFQASSYNSPLHF
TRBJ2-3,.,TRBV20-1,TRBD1,TGCAGTGCCAGTCATACAGGGGCAGGGACAGATACGCAGTATTTT,CSASHTGAGTDTQYF
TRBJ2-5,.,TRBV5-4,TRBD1,TGTGCCAGCAGCTTCCCCCAGGGACAGTCAGAGACCCAGTACTTC,CASSFPQGQSETQYF
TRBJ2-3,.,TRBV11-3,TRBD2,TGTGCCACCCGACTAGCGGGGGGTGATACGCAGTATTTT,CATRLAGGDTQYF
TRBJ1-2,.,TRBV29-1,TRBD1,TGCAGCGTTGAAGACCCCCGGGACAGGGGCTTCAAGGGGTACTATGGCTACACCTTC,CSVEDPRDRGFKGYYGYTF
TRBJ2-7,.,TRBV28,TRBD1,TGTGCCAGCAGCCATTCCGGGACAGGGGGCGGGTACGAGCAGTACTTC,CASSHSGTGGGYEQYF
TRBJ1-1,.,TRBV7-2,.,TGTGCCAGCAGCTCCTACTCACTTGGGAACACTGAAGCTTTCTTT,CASSSYSLGNTEAFF
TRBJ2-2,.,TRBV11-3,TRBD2,TGTGCCAGCATCGTTAGCGGGGGGGAATCCACCGGGGAGCTGTTTTTT,CASIVSGGESTGELFF
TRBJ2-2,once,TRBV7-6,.,TGTGCCAGCAGCTTAGATTTGCGGGGGCCCTACGGGGAGCTGTTTTTT,CASSLDLRGPYGELFF
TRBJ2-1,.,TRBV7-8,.,TGTGCCAGCAGCTTAGTCGGGATAGCCGGGAATGAGCAGTTCTTC,CASSLVGIAGNEQFF
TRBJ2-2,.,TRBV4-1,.,TGCGCCAGCAGCCAAGGACGTCAAGGGGGAGGGACCGGGGAGCTGTTTTTT,CASSQGRQGGGTGELFF
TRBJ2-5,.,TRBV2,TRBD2,TGTGCCAGCAGAGATCGTGCTAGCGGGGTGGAGACCCAGTACTTC,CASRDRASGVETQYF
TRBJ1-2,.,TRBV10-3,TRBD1,TGTGCCATCAGCCGGGGGACAGGGCCCTCGCTTAACTATGGCTACACCTTC,CAISRGTGPSLNYGYTF
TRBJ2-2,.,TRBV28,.,TGTGCCAGCGCTCGGACAGTCATTAACACCGGGGAGCTGTTTTTT,CASARTVINTGELFF
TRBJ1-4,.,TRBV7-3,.,TGTGCCAGCAGGGGGCGACAGGCAACTAATGAAAAACTGTTTTTT,CASRGRQATNEKLFF
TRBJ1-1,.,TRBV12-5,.,TGTGCTAGTGGTCCAACCAAGGGGGGGGCTGAAGCTTTCTTT,CASGPTKGGAEAFF
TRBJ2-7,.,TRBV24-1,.,TGTGCCACCAGTGACTCTAGTAGCGTTTACGAGCAGTACTTC,CATSDSSSVYEQYF
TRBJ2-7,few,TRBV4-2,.,TGTGCCAGCAGCCAAGCTAGCTCTGATGGCTCCTACGAGCAGTACTTC,CASSQASSDGSYEQYF
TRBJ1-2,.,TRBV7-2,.,TGTGCCAGCAGCTTAACAGCTAACTATGGCTACACCTTC,CASSLTANYGYTF
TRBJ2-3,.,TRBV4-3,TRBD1,TGCGCCAGCAGCCCGGGACAGAGCACAGATACGCAGTATTTT,CASSPGQSTDTQYF
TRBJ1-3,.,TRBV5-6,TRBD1,TGTGCCAGCAGCTTGCCGGGACAGGACTTCGGAAACACCATATATTTT,CASSLPGQDFGNTIYF
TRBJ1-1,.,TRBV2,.,TGTGCCAGCAGTGGAGGTGGCGGGAGGGACACTGAAGCTTTCTTT,CASSGGGGRDTEAFF
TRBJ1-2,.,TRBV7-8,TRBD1,TGTGCCAGCAGCTTAAAACAGGGGGTGTCTGGCTACACCTTC,CASSLKQGVSGYTF
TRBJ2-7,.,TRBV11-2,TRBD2,TGTGCCAGCAGCCCCAAAGCGGGGGTTAGCTCCTACGAGCAGTACTTC,CASSPKAGVSSYEQYF
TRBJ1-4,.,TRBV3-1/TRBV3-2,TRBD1,TGTGCCAGCAGCCAACCCTTGTCCGGGACAGGTGAAAAACTGTTTTTT,CASSQPLSGTGEKLFF
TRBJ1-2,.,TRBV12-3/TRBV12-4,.,TGTGCCAGCAGCCTAAACAGGGCGGGTGGCTACACCTTC,CASSLNRAGGYTF
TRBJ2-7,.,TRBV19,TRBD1,TGTGCCAGTAGTATAGTAGGACAGGGCCCCTACGAGCAGTACTTC,CASSIVGQGPYEQYF
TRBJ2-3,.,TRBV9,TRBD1,TGTGCCAGCAGCATCTCCGGGACAGGGGGCATAGATACGCAGTATTTT,CASSISGTGGIDTQYF
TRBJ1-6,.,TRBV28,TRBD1,TGTGCCAGCAGCTCGGACAGGCTCAGGTCACCCCTCCACTTT,CASSSDRLRSPLHF